This paragraph covers one TCR beta chain sequence. The antigen it recognizes is unknown. One base away there is no much larger clone; base qualities are not given. The data were taken from a study of post-analysis software for immune sequencing data (dated by TCRdb to between 2014 and 2017). With respect to the entire study: The recorded disease courses included relapsing-remitting, secondary progressive and progressive-relapsing multiple sclerosis, and some patients had no subtype annotation. The multiple sclerosis patient repertoires were compared with 11 previously published healthy control repertoires from donors aged about 6 to 28 years. A subset of samples was prepared in parallel using single-end sample barcoding, then pooled and co-amplified after Illumina adapter ligation.

General conclusions and limits of the study: Multiple sclerosis patients had significantly lower normalized Chao1 diversity than controls, a result that suggests substantial peripheral T-cell clonal expansion. The multiple sclerosis patient group was slightly younger than the control group. Four to six TRBV segments, including TRBV5-6, TRBV5-1 and TRBV20-1, were significantly more frequent in patients than controls. Strong co-clustering of samples prepared in the same batch was shown by direct clustering with F measure, prompting a batch-effect correction.

Preparation of the library involved PCR. The instrument given in TCRdb is Illumina HiSeq 2500. To reduce PCR and sequencing biases, unique molecular identifiers were incorporated into the TCR beta cDNA libraries. Every 1 to 10 million input T cells yielded approximately 500,000 cDNA molecules, meaning each molecule approximated one T cell. The same protocol used for the earlier healthy control dataset was applied to prepare and sequence the patient libraries. Within a given batch, samples were prepared together, multiplexed and sequenced on the same HiSeq lane. The original pipeline was this. Raw barcoded reads were processed with MIGEC, and single-read molecular identifier groups were discarded before consensus assembly and CDR3 extraction. VDJtools was used for post-analysis of the clonotype tables, and diversity was normalized by down-sampling every dataset to the size of the smallest sample. In repertoire overlap clustering, CDR3 amino acid sequences, but not nucleotide sequences, were matched to correct batch-related cross-sample contamination. TCRdb ran its own pipeline on the public reads, namely fastp trimming at Q25 and MiXCR clone calling, and kept in-frame beta chains. Rows with a matching CDR3 protein are joined into one entry that keeps the most common DNA and genes. The authors' filters were not applied to this entry. Across this sample there are 600,000 to 750,000 distinct CDR3 sequences, with 59% seen only once. Of the sample, about 11% is held by the ten largest clones.

In the germline V gene, CDR1 corresponds to SQVTM and CDR2 to ANQGSEA. The CDR3 goes from the cysteine to the phenylalanine over 12 residues. This entry keeps only the CDR3 DNA: 36 bases, framed from base 1. To demonstrate the VDJtools post-analysis software, the study profiled TCR beta repertoires from the peripheral blood of about a dozen young patients with multiple sclerosis. The multiple sclerosis patients were children and adolescents between roughly 6 and 17 years of age. Sequencing input: blood. This receptor was obtained from a girl aged 2-15 years with multiple sclerosis. The rearrangement joined TRBV29-1 to TRBJ2-1; the D gene may be TRBD1 or TRBD2, since each aligns over 5 bases. The J call is doubtful: the DNA matches TRBJ2-7 better. This receptor has the CDR3 CSGGWRYNEQYF. The DNA reads as follows: TGCAGCGGGGGGTGGAGGTACAATGAGCAGTACTTC.